These 25 T cell receptor beta chains came from one sample sequenced in a study of blood T cell repertoires in COVID-19. Here immunoSEQ multiplex PCR was the method, and the copy in TCRdb shows in-frame clones only, minus some. Found here are 250,000 to 300,000 clones, about 88% of them singletons; the top ten hold under 15%. Sequenced: peripheral blood. These receptors came from a woman aged 55-69 years with acute or convalescent COVID-19.

The chain joins TRBV7-8 to TRBJ2-1; 13 positions agree with TRBD2. Germline lookup yields CDR1 SGHVS and CDR2 FQNEAQ. The V gene end was trimmed by 5 bases and the J gene end by 6 bases; junction bases not matched to a gene: 4. This CDR3 contains 15 residues. CDR3 sequence reads: CASSPLAGGPNEQFF. Here the CDR3 DNA reads TGTGCCAGCAGCCCACTAGCGGGGGGGCCCAATGAGCAGTTCTTC.

This chain joins TRBV30 and TRBJ2-7; D is perhaps TRBD1 (6 bases). V was pared by 4 bases and J by 4 bases, with 11 bases between. The CDR3 extends over 12 amino acids. Germline assignment: CDR1 GTSNPN and CDR2 SVGIG (reference sequence). The CDR3 sequence: CAWNRATYEQYF. The DNA for the CDR3 is TGTGCCTGGAACAGGGCAACTTACGAGCAGTACTTC.

This rearrangement joins TRBV6-2 or TRBV6-3 to TRBJ2-1; 8 positions agree with TRBD2. Trimming at V came to 5 bases and at J to 7 bases, leaving 10 bases not matched to a gene. Germline assignment: CDR1 MNHEY and CDR2 SVGEGT. The CDR3 covers 15 residues. DNA for the CDR3: TGTGCCAGCAGTCTCCGAGCGGGAGTGAAAAATGAGCAGTTCTTC. This gives the protein CASSLRAGVKNEQFF.

The CDR3 reads CASSVSDRSYNEQFF. CDR3 bases: TGTGCCAGCAGCGTTAGCGATCGCTCCTACAATGAGCAGTTCTTC. The chain links TRBV9 to TRBJ2-1, with TRBD2 as a possible D gene (5 bases). The ends were cut back, 2 bases at V and 0 bases at J, with 9 bases in the middle. The CDR3 sequence is 15 residues long. Per the germline V gene, CDR1 is SGDLS and CDR2 is YYNGEE. The whole variable domain, filled in from reference TRBV9 and TRBJ2-1, reads DSGVTQTPKHLITATGQRVTLRCSPRSGDLSVYWYQQSLDQGLQFLIQYYNGEERAKGNILERFSAQQFPDLHSELNLSSLELGDSALYFCASSVSDRSYNEQFFGPGTRLTVL.

This clone was recorded a few times. This chain uses TRBV19 with TRBJ1-2; TRBD1 matches at 9 bases. The length of the CDR3 is 16 residues. V was pared by 6 bases and J by 2 bases, with 10 bases of the junction left unmatched. CDR1 is LNHDA, CDR2 SQIVND, per germline (reference sequence). This CDR3 reads CASRRGHRGQNYGYTF. In DNA, the CDR3 is TGTGCCAGTAGGAGAGGGCACAGGGGGCAAAACTATGGCTACACCTTC.

J is TRBJ2-5 and V is TRBV28; a weak D match, TRBD2 (7 bases). Germline CDR1 MDHEN, CDR2 SYDVKM. The CDR3 spans 14 residues. V was trimmed by 7 bases and J by 4 bases, leaving 16 bases between them. In nucleotides, the CDR3 is TGTGCCAGCACTAAGGCGGGGGCCCCAGAGACCCAGTACTTC. It specifies CASTKAGAPETQYF.

The J gene is TRBJ2-7, the V gene TRBV9; 7 nucleotides agree with TRBD1. The length of the CDR3 is 13 residues. Germline V CDR1 and CDR2: SGDLS, YYNGEE. The V gene end was trimmed by 0 bases and the J gene end by 5 bases; junction bases not matched to a gene: 2. The DNA of the CDR3 is TGTGCCAGCAGCGTAGAGGGGGCCGACGAGCAGTACTTC. It specifies CASSVEGADEQYF.

The CDR3 loop is CASSKSRSSSYNEQFF. The DNA for the CDR3 is TGTGCCAGCAGCAAATCCAGGTCGAGCTCCTACAATGAGCAGTTCTTC. V and J are TRBV7-2 and TRBJ2-1; D is uncertain. Germline CDR1 is SGHTA and CDR2 is FQGNSA. The CDR3 contains 16 residues. Trimming pared 5 bases from V and 0 bases from J, leaving 14 bases between.

V and J are TRBV4-1 and TRBJ2-1; the D gene is possibly TRBD2 (5 bases). From germline, CDR1 is MGHRA and CDR2 YSYEKL. The CDR3 is 16 residues long. Trimming stripped 0 bases from V and 0 bases from J, with 9 bases between. The CDR3 DNA reads as TGCGCCAGCAGCCAAGAGTACGGAGGCTCCTACAATGAGCAGTTCTTC. Protein product: CASSQEYGGSYNEQFF.

With regard to this clone: No DNA is shown, since the ends of the CDR3 on it are uncertain; the CDR3 is the one TCRdb lists. The chain carries TRBV19 and TRBJ2-3; the DNA was not used to check the table's D call, TRBD2. From germline, CDR1 is LNHDA and CDR2 SQIVND (reference sequence). The CDR3 is 18 residues long, ends included. CDR3 amino acids: CASTFGPGLAGPPDTQYF.

The chain combines TRBV28 with TRBJ1-3; a weak D match, TRBD1 (6 bases). The V end lost 8 bases, the J end lost 0 bases, and 11 bases lay between the germline ends. The germline V gene has CDR1 MDHEN and CDR2 SYDVKM. CDR3 length: 14 residues. The CDR3 DNA sequence: TGTGCCAGCCAACAGGGCCTCTCTGGAAACACCATATATTTT. Translation gives CASQQGLSGNTIYF.

The chain is built from TRBV6-5 and TRBJ1-1; no definite D call. The CDR3 extends over 14 amino acids. Germline CDR1 reads MNHEY; CDR2 reads SVGAGI. V was pared by 6 bases and J by 1 base, with 12 bases between. DNA for the CDR3: TGTGCCAGCAGCTCCTCAAACAGGAACACTGAAGCTTTCTTT. Protein sequence: CASSSSNRNTEAFF.

This rearrangement joins TRBV28 to TRBJ2-3, with TRBD2 as a possible D gene (6 bases). Trimming took off 6 bases at V and 1 base at J, with 17 bases between the two ends. The V gene's germline CDR1 is MDHEN and CDR2 SYDVKM. The CDR3 extends over 16 amino acids. CDR3 nucleotide sequence: TGTGCCAGCAGAACTGCCGGGAGCCGTGGCACAGATACGCAGTATTTT. Translated: CASRTAGSRGTDTQYF.

This clone has a handful of counts. The chain links TRBV9 to TRBJ1-3, with D uncertain. There are 18 residues in the CDR3. CDR1 is SGDLS, CDR2 YYNGEE, per germline. V was pared by 3 bases and J by 0 bases, with 19 bases between. CDR3 in DNA: TGTGCCAGCAGCGCCACTGCGGACCCCCGGGGCTCTGGAAACACCATATATTTT. Its translation: CASSATADPRGSGNTIYF.

V usage is TRBV24-1 and J usage is TRBJ2-2; 16 positions match TRBD2. Germline CDR1 reads KGHDR; CDR2 reads SFDVKD. The CDR3 is 19 amino acids. J lost 1 base, V lost 9 bases, and 10 bases had no gene match. CDR3 in DNA: TGTGCCACCTCACCCCCCGGGACTAGCGGGGGGGAGAACACCGGGGAGCTGTTTTTT. It codes for CATSPPGTSGGENTGELFF.

This rearrangement joins TRBV19 to TRBJ2-1, with TRBD1 identical over 8 bases. The CDR3 covers 15 residues. Germline CDR1 is LNHDA and CDR2 is SQIVND (reference sequence). J was trimmed by 7 bases and V by 3 bases; bases with no gene match: 8. The CDR3 protein is CASSMEQGAKNEQFF. In nucleotides, the CDR3 is TGTGCCAGTAGTATGGAGCAGGGGGCAAAGAATGAGCAGTTCTTC.

The J gene is TRBJ2-7, the V gene TRBV7-9; 14 bases are shared with TRBD2. This CDR3 is built from 15 residues. V was pared by 4 bases and J by 3 bases, with 2 bases of the junction left unmatched. Germline V CDR1 and CDR2: SEHNR, FQNEAQ (reference sequence). The CDR3 here is CASSSGLAGGYEQYF. CDR3 sequence (DNA): TGTGCCAGCAGCTCCGGACTAGCGGGAGGCTACGAGCAGTACTTC.

The chain joins TRBV19 to TRBJ2-1, with a tentative D call TRBD2 (5 bases). CDR3 length: 13 residues. Trimming removed 4 bases at V and 7 bases at J, with 11 bases between. The germline gives CDR1 LNHDA, CDR2 SQIVND (reference sequence). CDR3 nucleotide sequence: TGTGCCAGTAGTACCTTCACGGGGAATGAGCAGTTCTTC. Its protein product is CASSTFTGNEQFF.

The rearrangement joins TRBV5-1 to TRBJ2-7; 7 nucleotides match TRBD2. Germline lookup yields CDR1 SGHRS and CDR2 YFSETQ. The J segment lost 5 bases and the V segment lost 6 bases, leaving 8 bases of the junction unmatched. The CDR3 length is 13 residues. The CDR3 bases are TGCGCCAGCAACCCAGCGGGACTCCACGAGCAGTACTTC. Amino acids: CASNPAGLHEQYF.

The chain links TRBV6-5 to TRBJ1-2; TRBD1 might be the D (6 bases). The germline CDR1 and CDR2 sequences are MNHEY and SVGAGI. The germline V and J ends were trimmed by 0 bases and 8 bases, with 16 bases remaining between them. The CDR3 contains 15 residues. The CDR3 region is CASSYSSGAKRGYTF. CDR3 sequence (DNA): TGTGCCAGCAGTTACTCGTCAGGGGCCAAGAGGGGCTACACCTTC.

The rearrangement joins TRBV4-3 to TRBJ2-5, with D perhaps matching TRBD2 (6 bases). Trimming took 0 bases from V and 3 from J, leaving 8 bases between them. The CDR3 covers 14 residues. CDR1 LGHNA and CDR2 YSLEER come from the germline V gene. The CDR3 here is CASSQDRREETQYF. The CDR3 DNA reads TGCGCCAGCAGCCAAGATCGGAGGGAAGAGACCCAGTACTTC.

This clone was recorded once. The chain carries TRBV3-1 (or the pseudogene TRBV3-2) and TRBJ1-6, with D maybe TRBD1 (6 bases). V dropped 1 base and J dropped 7 bases, with 11 bases sitting between them. This CDR3 has 15 amino acids. Germline V gene data show CDR1 as LGHDT and CDR2 as YNNKEL (reference sequence). CDR3 DNA sequence: TGTGCCAGCAGCCAAGTCGGAACAGGGAATTCACCCCTCCACTTT. Translating it yields CASSQVGTGNSPLHF.

The rearrangement joins TRBV6-2 or TRBV6-3 to TRBJ2-1; 13 nucleotides match TRBD2. This CDR3 spans 16 amino acids. With 5 bases clipped from V and 7 bases from J, the junction kept 8 bases outside the gene matches. The germline V gene encodes CDR1 MNHEY and CDR2 SVGEGT. CDR3 nucleotides: TGTGCCAGCAGTACCAGACTAGCGGGAGGCGGGAATGAGCAGTTCTTC. Translation: CASSTRLAGGGNEQFF.

This chain uses TRBV5-1 with TRBJ1-2; TRBD1 agrees at 7 bases. CDR1 is SGHRS, CDR2 YFSETQ, per germline. V was pared by 4 bases and J by 0 bases, with 6 bases of the junction left unmatched. The CDR3 totals 15 residues. This CDR3 is CASSQGQSTNYGYTF. The CDR3 region has the DNA TGCGCCAGCAGCCAGGGACAGTCTACTAACTATGGCTACACCTTC.

The chain carries TRBV11-2 and TRBJ2-7, with unresolved D. Trimming left V 1 base short and J 3 bases short, with 13 bases between. The CDR3 length is 15 residues. Germline loops: CDR1 SGHAT, CDR2 FQNNGV. CDR3 in amino acids: CASSLVRQVDYEQYF. The CDR3 coding sequence is TGTGCCAGCAGCTTAGTCAGGCAGGTAGACTACGAGCAGTACTTC.